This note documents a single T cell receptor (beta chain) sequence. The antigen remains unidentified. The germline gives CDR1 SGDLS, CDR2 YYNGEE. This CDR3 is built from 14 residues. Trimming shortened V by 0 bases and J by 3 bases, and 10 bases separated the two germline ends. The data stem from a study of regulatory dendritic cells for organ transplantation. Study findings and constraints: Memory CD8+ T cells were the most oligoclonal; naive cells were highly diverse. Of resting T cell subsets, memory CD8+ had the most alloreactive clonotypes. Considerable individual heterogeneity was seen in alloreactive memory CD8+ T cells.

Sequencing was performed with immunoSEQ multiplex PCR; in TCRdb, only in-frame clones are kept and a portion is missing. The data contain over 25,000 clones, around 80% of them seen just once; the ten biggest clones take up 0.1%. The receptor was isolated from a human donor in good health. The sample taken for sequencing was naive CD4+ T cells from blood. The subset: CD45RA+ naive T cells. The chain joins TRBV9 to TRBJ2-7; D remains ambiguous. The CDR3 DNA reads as TGTGCCAGCAGCGTAGCGGCAGGAAACTACGAGCAGTACTTC. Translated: CASSVAAGNYEQYF.